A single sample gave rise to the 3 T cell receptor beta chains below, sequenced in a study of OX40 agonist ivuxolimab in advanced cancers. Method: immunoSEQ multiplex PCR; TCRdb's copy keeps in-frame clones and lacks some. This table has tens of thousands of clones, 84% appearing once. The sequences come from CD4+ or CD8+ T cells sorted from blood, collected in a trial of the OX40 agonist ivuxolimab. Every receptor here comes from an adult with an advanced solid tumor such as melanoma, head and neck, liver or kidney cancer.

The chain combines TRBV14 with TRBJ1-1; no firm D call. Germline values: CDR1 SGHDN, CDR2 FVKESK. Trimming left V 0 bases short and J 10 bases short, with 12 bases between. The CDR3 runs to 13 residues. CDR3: CASSQDISGGAFF. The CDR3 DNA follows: TGTGCCAGCAGCCAAGATATCTCGGGAGGAGCTTTCTTT.

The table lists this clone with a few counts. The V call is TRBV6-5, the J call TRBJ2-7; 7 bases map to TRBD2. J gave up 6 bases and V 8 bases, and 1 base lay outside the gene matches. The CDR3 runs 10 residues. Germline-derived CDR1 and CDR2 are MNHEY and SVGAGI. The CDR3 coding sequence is TGTGCCAGCGGGAGGGGCGAGCAGTACTTC. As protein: CASGRGEQYF.

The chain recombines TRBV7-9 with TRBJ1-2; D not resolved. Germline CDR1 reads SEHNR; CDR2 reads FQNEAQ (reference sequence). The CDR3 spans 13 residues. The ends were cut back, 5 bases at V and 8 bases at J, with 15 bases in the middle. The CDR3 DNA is TGTGCCAGCAGCCCATTTGGGATCCGAGGCTACACCTTC. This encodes CASSPFGIRGYTF. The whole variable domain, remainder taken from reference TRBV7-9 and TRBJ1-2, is DTGVSQNPRHKITKRGQNVTFRCDPISEHNRLYWYRQTLGQGPEFLTYFQNEAQLEKSRLLSDRFSAERPKGSFSTLEIQRTEQGDSAMYLCASSPFGIRGYTFGSGTRLTVV.